These 17 T cell receptor beta chains were sequenced from one sample in a study of T cells expressing NK-cell markers. With the 5' RACE reads reprocessed, TCRdb shows one record per CDR3 protein and no DNA. The sample has 200,000 to 300,000 distinct CDR3 sequences. The specimen sequenced was blood T cells: a sorted CD56 or NKG2C T cell subset, CD4+ or CD8+ T cells, or bulk PBMC T cells (not recorded which). These receptors were collected from a woman between 18 and 69 years old in good health.

This rearrangement joins TRBV20-1 to TRBJ2-7; the D gene TCRdb calls, TRBD2, cannot be checked with no DNA. The V gene's germline CDR1 is DFQATT and CDR2 SNEGSKA (reference sequence). The CDR3 loop spans 13 amino acids. The CDR3: CSAPRLAVYEQYF.

This chain joins TRBV29-1 and TRBJ1-6. The CDR3 spans 13 residues. Germline V gene lookup returns CDR1 SQVTM and CDR2 ANQGSEA. The CDR3 reads CSVLESVSSPLHF.

The chain is built from TRBV19 and TRBJ1-1; the TCRdb D gene call, TRBD1, has no DNA to confirm it. The CDR3 length is 16 residues. CDR1 and CDR2 (germline): LNHDA, SQIVND (reference sequence). CDR3 sequence: CASSIGSGGTNTEAFF.

This rearrangement joins TRBV2 to TRBJ1-5. The CDR3 length is 14 residues. Looked up from germline, CDR1 is SNHLY and CDR2 is FYNNEI. CDR3 sequence reads: CASSEEVGNQPQHF.

The chain combines TRBV12-3 or TRBV12-4 with TRBJ2-3. The CDR3 runs 15 residues. The CDR3 spells CASSFSIPSTDTQYF.

J is TRBJ2-2 and V is TRBV15. The CDR3 extends over 14 amino acids. Germline V gene lookup returns CDR1 LNHNV and CDR2 YYDKDF (reference sequence). The CDR3 protein is CATRPRSNTGELFF.

The chain uses TRBV11-2 and TRBJ2-5; absent DNA, TCRdb's TRBD1 call cannot be checked. Germline V gene lookup returns CDR1 SGHAT and CDR2 FQNNGV. The CDR3 is made up of 13 amino acids. CDR3 sequence: CASSPPGQETQYF.

The rearrangement joins TRBV11-2 to TRBJ2-7; TCRdb selects TRBD1, and the lack of DNA leaves this call unchecked. Germline CDR1 reads SGHAT; CDR2 reads FQNNGV. CDR3 size: 14 residues. Here the CDR3 reads CASSLQATGSEQYF.

This chain uses TRBV12-3 or TRBV12-4 with TRBJ2-5; checking the TCRdb D call of TRBD1 is not possible without DNA. The CDR3 is 13 residues long. The CDR3 sequence: CASNRDRGETQYF.

The chain links TRBV18 to TRBJ2-7. This CDR3 has 13 amino acids. CDR1 and CDR2 from the germline V gene are KGHSH and LQKENI. This CDR3 reads CASSPAGTYEQYF.

V is TRBV20-1 and J is TRBJ2-3; TCRdb proposes TRBD1, but this gene call is untestable without DNA. Germline CDR1 DFQATT, CDR2 SNEGSKA (reference sequence). The CDR3 has 15 residues. CDR3 sequence reads: CSAGLDRGQTDTQYF.

This sequence joins TRBV25-1 and TRBJ1-3; TCRdb indicates TRBD1, and absent DNA this call remains unverified. Germline assignment: CDR1 MGHDK and CDR2 SYGVNS. This CDR3 region has 16 residues. CDR3 loop: CASRRGSASSGNTIYF.

This chain joins TRBV29-1 and TRBJ2-2. Germline V gives CDR1 SQVTM, CDR2 ANQGSEA. The CDR3 sequence is 13 residues long. The CDR3 sequence: CSVSTKNTGELFF.

The chain links TRBV6-5 to TRBJ2-3. Germline V gene data show CDR1 as MNHEY and CDR2 as SVGAGI. The CDR3 is made up of 16 amino acids. The CDR3: CASSSFQGSSTDTQYF.

The chain employs TRBV7-2 and TRBJ2-7; TCRdb returns TRBD2, unconfirmable since there is no DNA. The germline V gene has CDR1 SGHTA and CDR2 FQGNSA. The CDR3 contains 17 residues. The CDR3: CASSFGTSGSGTYEQYF.

The CDR3 sequence: CASSTGQGTTNEKLFF. The V gene is TRBV5-4, the J gene TRBJ1-4; the TRBD1 assignment by TCRdb is unverifiable without DNA. The CDR3 is 16 residues long. The germline V gene encodes CDR1 SGHNT and CDR2 YYREEE (reference sequence).

The gene calls are TRBV12-3 or TRBV12-4 and TRBJ2-1; TCRdb selects TRBD2, and the lack of DNA leaves this call unchecked. The CDR3 contains 12 residues. CDR3: CASSRAGNEQFF.